These 28 T cell receptor beta chains originate from one sample sequenced in a study of T cells in Graves' hyperthyroidism and ophthalmopathy. TCR beta CDR3 sequences were amplified from RNA transcripts. HTBI primers were used for first-round RT-PCR of the TCR CDR3. TCRdb used MiXCR to reprocess the multiplex PCR reads, holding one entry per CDR3 protein. The profile shows roughly 570,000 distinct CDR3 sequences, about half of them singletons. The sequencing input was peripheral blood or thyroid tissue (not recorded which). These receptors were taken from a woman under 30 with Graves' hyperthyroidism.

This chain connects TRBV2 to TRBJ2-2, with D tentatively TRBD1 or TRBD2 (5 bases each). V was pared by 4 bases and J by 3 bases, with 12 bases between. CDR1 and CDR2 from the germline V gene are SNHLY and FYNNEI. The length of the CDR3 is 15 residues. CDR3 coding DNA: TGTGCCAGCAGTGGCCGGGACGGTGACACCGGGGAGCTGTTTTTT. Encoded protein: CASSGRDGDTGELFF.

This chain connects TRBV2 to TRBJ2-3; TRBD2 might be the D (5 bases). Germline V CDR1 and CDR2: SNHLY, FYNNEI. CDR3 length equals 13 residues. Trimming stripped 4 bases from V and 3 bases from J, with 8 bases between. CDR3 nucleotide sequence: TGTGCCAGCAGTGGTGGGAGTACAGATACGCAGTATTTT. Its protein is CASSGGSTDTQYF.

In the case of this clonotype: An end of the junction differs from the germline gene, which may be a read error. J is TRBJ2-7 and V is TRBV7-9; no reliable D call. Germline V gene lookup returns CDR1 SEHNR and CDR2 FQNEAQ (reference sequence). CDR3 length: 13 amino acids. In nucleotides, the CDR3 is TGTGCCAGCAGCTATAGCACTTCTTACGGGCAGTACTTC. Amino acids: CASSYSTSYGQYF.

As to this clonotype: This CDR3 is missing its conserved last phenylalanine or tryptophan, likely due to a read error. The DNA is omitted, as the CDR3 cannot be located on it reliably, and the CDR3 follows TCRdb's listing. The chain links TRBV29-1 to TRBJ2-2; TRBD1 reflects the table's D call only, with no check against the DNA. The CDR3 length is 13 residues, termini included. Germline-derived CDR1 and CDR2 are SQVTM and ANQGSEA. CDR3 in amino acids: CSVDRGGTGELSL.

The chain carries TRBV24-1 and TRBJ2-7; TRBD1 agrees at 10 bases. The ends lost 4 bases at V and 5 bases at J; junction bases unmatched: 7. Germline-derived CDR1 and CDR2 are KGHDR and SFDVKD. CDR3 length: 15 amino acids. As DNA, the CDR3 is TGTGCCACCAGTGAGCTAGGGACAGGGGTCAACGAGCAGTACTTC. Encoded protein: CATSELGTGVNEQYF.

This clonotype was detected a few times. At one boundary the junction diverges from the germline segment, which might be a read error. The V call is TRBV19, the J call TRBJ1-2, with 10 bases identical to TRBD1. CDR3 length equals 13 residues. Germline CDR1 LNHDA, CDR2 SQIVND (reference sequence). The CDR3, as DNA: TGTGCCAGCAGTAGGGGGACAGGGGTCGGCTACACCTTC. Translation: CASSRGTGVGYTF.

This clonotype was seen at least ten times. The chain carries TRBV19 and TRBJ1-3; D possibly corresponds to TRBD1 (5 bases). This CDR3 spans 15 amino acids. In germline, CDR1 is LNHDA, CDR2 SQIVND (reference sequence). Trimming cost V 5 bases and J 0 bases, with 11 bases left between them. In DNA, the CDR3 is TGTGCCAGTAGTGATCGACAGACCTCTGGAAACACCATATATTTT. This encodes CASSDRQTSGNTIYF. Together with reference TRBV19 and TRBJ1-3, the CDR3 gives the full variable domain: DGGITQSPKYLFRKEGQNVTLSCEQNLNHDAMYWYRQDPGQGLRLIYYSQIVNDFQKGDIAEGYSVSREKKESFPLTVTSAQKNPTAFYLCASSDRQTSGNTIYFGEGSWLTVV.

This clonotype was found many times. V gene TRBV7-8 combines with J gene TRBJ2-5, with 11 nucleotides matching TRBD2. This CDR3 comprises 15 residues. The V segment lost 1 base and the J segment 3 bases; nucleotides outside the gene matches: 1. Germline CDR1 SGHVS, CDR2 FQNEAQ. The chain's CDR3 is CASSLVAGGEETQYF. The CDR3 DNA follows: TGTGCCAGCAGCTTAGTAGCGGGAGGGGAAGAGACCCAGTACTTC.

This chain links TRBV5-1 with TRBJ1-2, with TRBD1 as a possible D gene (6 bases). The CDR3 extends over 12 amino acids. Trimming shortened V by 4 bases and J by 11 bases, and 15 bases separated the two germline ends. From germline, CDR1 is SGHRS and CDR2 YFSETQ. DNA of the CDR3: TGCGCCAGCAGCACGGAGGGGGGATTGTACACCTTC. Its protein product is CASSTEGGLYTF.

About this clonotype itself: One end of the junction fails to match germline, which may point to a read error. The chain combines TRBV6-1 with TRBJ2-6; D possibly matches TRBD1 or TRBD2 (5 bases each). This CDR3 is built from 10 residues. CDR1 MNHNS and CDR2 SASEGT come from the germline V gene. The CDR3 region has the DNA TGTGCCAGCAGCCAATGGGACGAAGCTTTC. Amino acids: CASSQWDEAF.

V and J are TRBV25-1 and TRBJ2-2; D not certain. The CDR3 consists of 11 residues. V lost 9 bases and J lost 6, with 8 bases in between. The germline V gene has CDR1 MGHDK and CDR2 SYGVNS. The DNA for the CDR3 is TGTGCCAGGGCTCGGGCCGGGGAGCTGTTTTTT. This codes for CARARAGELFF.

This clonotype was seen a handful of times. The chain couples TRBV9 to TRBJ2-7, with 12 bases fitting TRBD2. The better agreement between TRBJ2-1 and the DNA end casts doubt on the J call. The CDR3 has 15 amino acids. Germline CDR1 SGDLS, CDR2 YYNGEE. The CDR3, as DNA: TGTGCCAGCAGCTTTCGACTAGCGGGAGAGAATGAGCAGTTCTTC. Protein product: CASSFRLAGENEQFF.

This clonotype was detected ten times or more. J is TRBJ2-7 and V is TRBV5-1; possibly TRBD1 for D (6 bases). The ends were cut back, 4 bases at V and 0 bases at J, with 8 bases in the middle. CDR3 length: 13 residues. Germline V gene data show CDR1 as SGHRS and CDR2 as YFSETQ. As DNA, the CDR3 is TGCGCCAGCAGCATGGACAGCTCCTACGAGCAGTACTTC. This sequence encodes CASSMDSSYEQYF. Supplemented by reference TRBV5-1 and TRBJ2-7, the full variable domain reads KAGVTQTPRYLIKTRGQQVTLSCSPISGHRSVSWYQQTPGQGLQFLFEYFSETQRNKGNFPGRFSGRQFSNSRSEMNVSTLELGDSALYLCASSMDSSYEQYFGPGTRLTVT.

The sample holds one count of this clonotype. An end of the junction differs from the germline gene, which may be a read error. V is TRBV5-1 and J is TRBJ2-6; unclear D gene. CDR3 length: 8 amino acids. Per germline, CDR1 SGHRS and CDR2 YFSETQ. The CDR3, as DNA: TGCGCCAGCAGCCCAAGGTCCTTC. It translates to CASSPRSF. The complete variable domain, with remaining parts taken from reference TRBV5-1 and TRBJ2-6, reads KAGVTQTPRYLIKTRGQQVTLSCSPISGHRSVSWYQQTPGQGLQFLFEYFSETQRNKGNFPGRFSGRQFSNSRSEMNVSTLELGDSALYLCASSPRSFGAGSRLTVL.

This chain uses TRBV10-2 with TRBJ1-2; possible D gene TRBD1, 5 bases. Germline CDR1 is WSHSY and CDR2 is SAAADI. V gave up 7 bases and J gave up 5 bases, with 20 bases separating them. The CDR3 runs 15 residues. The CDR3 nucleotides are TGCGCCAGCACTGGGACCGGTGGGGGGGGTTATGGCTACACCTTC. Translating it yields CASTGTGGGGYGYTF.

The table lists this clonotype with a few counts. The DNA for the CDR3 is TGTGCCAGCAGCCAAGATGAGGGACTAGCGGGAGGTGGCGAGCAGTACTTC. Amino acid sequence: CASSQDEGLAGGGEQYF. V gene TRBV7-9 combines with J gene TRBJ2-7; 15 bases line up with TRBD2. Germline-derived CDR1 and CDR2 are SEHNR and FQNEAQ (reference sequence). V was pared by 5 bases and J by 6 bases, with 11 bases of the junction left unmatched. CDR3 length: 17 amino acids.

This clonotype has ten or more counts. V is TRBV12-3 or TRBV12-4 and J is TRBJ2-5; no definite D call. The CDR3 covers 12 residues. The V end lost 7 bases, the J end lost 4 bases, and 10 bases lay between the germline ends. The CDR3 nucleotides read TGTGCCAGCACCAAGGGCCCAGAGACCCAGTACTTC. Amino acids: CASTKGPETQYF.

A single count supports this clonotype. J is TRBJ2-7 and V is TRBV15, with 9 bases fitting TRBD2. Germline V gene lookup returns CDR1 LNHNV and CDR2 YYDKDF (reference sequence). The ends lost 1 base at V and 0 bases at J; junction bases unmatched: 1. The CDR3 is 15 residues long. In DNA, the CDR3 is TGTGCCACCAGCAGAGGACTAGCGGTCTCCTACGAGCAGTACTTC. Its protein is CATSRGLAVSYEQYF.

This chain uses TRBV2 with TRBJ1-2; 8 positions agree with TRBD1. In germline, CDR1 is SNHLY, CDR2 FYNNEI. The length of the CDR3 is 13 residues. The CDR3 spells CAKDGTGGYGYTF. Here the CDR3 DNA reads TGTGCTAAAGATGGCACAGGGGGCTATGGCTACACCTTC.

This sequence joins TRBV29-1 and TRBJ1-1; D remains ambiguous. Germline V CDR1 and CDR2: SQVTM, ANQGSEA. Trimming removed 8 bases from V and 11 bases from J, with 12 bases in between. The CDR3 extends over 9 amino acids. The CDR3 DNA follows: TGCAGCTTAGGAAACGAGGCTTTCTTT. Protein sequence: CSLGNEAFF.

This clonotype occurred many times. This sequence joins TRBV12-3 or TRBV12-4 and TRBJ2-7; D perhaps matches TRBD2 (6 bases). This CDR3 region has 14 residues. V lost 3 bases and J 0 bases, leaving 9 bases between the germline ends. The CDR3 nucleotides read TGTGCCAGCAGTTTTAGCGGCTACTCCTACGAGCAGTACTTC. Its translation is CASSFSGYSYEQYF.

Remarks on this clonotype: An end of the junction does not agree with germline; a read error may underlie this. The chain employs TRBV10-2 and TRBJ1-2; tentative D call: TRBD1 (5 bases). Germline V gene data show CDR1 as WSHSY and CDR2 as SAAADI. CDR3 length: 15 amino acids. CDR3 region: CAISESPGPNYGYAF. Written as DNA, the CDR3 is TGCGCCATCAGTGAGTCGCCAGGGCCTAACTATGGCTACGCCTTC.

V usage is TRBV7-2 and J usage is TRBJ2-7; 11 bases line up with TRBD1. CDR1 SGHTA and CDR2 FQGNSA come from the germline V gene. Trimming cost V 5 bases and J 12 bases; bases outside gene matches: 6. The CDR3 is made up of 12 amino acids. The DNA of the CDR3 is TGTGCCAGCAGCCCCTGGACAGGGGGCATGTACTTC. Translating gives CASSPWTGGMYF.

Worth noting for this clonotype: Given a much more abundant clone one base away, this may be a read error. J is TRBJ1-2 and V is TRBV24-1; D call uncertain. This CDR3 region has 15 residues. Germline V lookup: CDR1 KGHDR, CDR2 SFDVKD. CDR3 nucleotides: TGTGCCAGCAGTCCCGCCTACGTACGGTCGAGGAGGTACACCTTC. Amino acids: CASSPAYVRSRRYTF.

The sample holds many counts of this clonotype. This chain links TRBV29-1 with TRBJ2-3; TRBD1 matches at 9 bases. The J segment lost 1 base and the V segment lost 4 bases, leaving 3 bases of the junction unmatched. This CDR3 contains 14 residues. Germline V gene lookup returns CDR1 SQVTM and CDR2 ANQGSEA. CDR3 loop: CSVARTGGTDTQYF. CDR3 bases: TGCAGCGTTGCCCGGACAGGGGGCACAGATACGCAGTATTTT.

This clonotype was seen more than once but under ten times. The J gene is TRBJ1-3, the V gene TRBV3-1, with a possible D match to TRBD1 (5 bases). V was trimmed by 2 bases and J by 4 bases, leaving 15 bases between them. The CDR3 covers 16 residues. CDR1 and CDR2 from the germline V gene are LGHDT and YNNKEL (reference sequence). This chain's CDR3 is CASSQWPGQEGNTIYF. The DNA for the CDR3 is TGTGCCAGCAGCCAATGGCCGGGGCAGGAGGGAAACACCATATATTTT.

The V and J genes are TRBV24-1 and TRBJ2-6; 8 nucleotides agree with TRBD2. CDR3 length: 16 residues. CDR1 KGHDR and CDR2 SFDVKD come from the germline V gene. V shed 12 bases, J shed 1 base, and the junction held 10 bases outside the gene matches. The CDR3 bases are TGTGCCTGGAAAACCAGCGGGGGTTCTGGGGCCAACGTCCTGACTTTC. It specifies CAWKTSGGSGANVLTF.

This clonotype was seen many times. The gene calls are TRBV20-1 and TRBJ2-7; possible D gene TRBD1, 5 bases. The CDR3 extends over 13 amino acids. Germline V CDR1 and CDR2: DFQATT, SNEGSKA (reference sequence). V was clipped by 1 base and J by 2 bases, with 9 bases between them. CDR3 protein: CSARGRAAYEQYF. For the CDR3, the DNA is TGCAGTGCTAGAGGCAGGGCAGCCTACGAGCAGTACTTC.